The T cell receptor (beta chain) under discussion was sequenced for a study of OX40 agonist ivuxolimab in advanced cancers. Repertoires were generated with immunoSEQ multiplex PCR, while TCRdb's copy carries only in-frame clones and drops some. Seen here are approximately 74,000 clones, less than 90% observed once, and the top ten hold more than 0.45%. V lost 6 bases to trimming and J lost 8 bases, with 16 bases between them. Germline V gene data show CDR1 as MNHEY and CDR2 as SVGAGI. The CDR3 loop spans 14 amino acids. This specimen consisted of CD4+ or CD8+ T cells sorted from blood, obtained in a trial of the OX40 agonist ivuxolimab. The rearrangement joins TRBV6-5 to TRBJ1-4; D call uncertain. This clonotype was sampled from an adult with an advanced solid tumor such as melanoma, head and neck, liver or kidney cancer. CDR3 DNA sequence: TGTGCCAGCAGCCCCCGAGGGAAACGCGAAAAACTGTTTTTT. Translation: CASSPRGKREKLFF.